These T cell receptor beta chains were read from a single sample in a study of blood T cell repertoires in COVID-19. Profiled with immunoSEQ multiplex PCR; TCRdb holds only in-frame clones, not every one. This sample has hundreds of thousands of clones, with around 84% found just once. Sequencing was done on a sample of peripheral blood. The receptors were sampled from a man aged 60 to 69 with acute or convalescent COVID-19. CDR3s include the opening cysteine and the closing phenylalanine or tryptophan. D genes are given only for firm matches. A clone size is listed for some rows: how often the clone was seen (once, few, many), or a class if it is expanded.

D: -
J: TRBJ1-3
V: TRBV3-1/TRBV3-2
size: -
CDR3: CASSQDSAFNTIYF
DNA: TGTGCCAGCAGCCAGGACAGCGCTTTCAACACCATATATTTT

D: -
J: TRBJ1-6
V: TRBV10-3
size: -
CDR3: CAISESRESLHF
DNA: TGTGCCATCAGTGAGTCACGTGAGAGCCTCCACTTT

D: -
J: TRBJ1-3
V: TRBV19
size: -
CDR3: CASIVGGRGNTIYF
DNA: TGTGCCAGTATCGTCGGGGGGCGTGGAAACACCATATATTTT

D: TRBD1
J: TRBJ1-5
V: TRBV19
size: -
CDR3: CASSSGGGGGSNQPQHF
DNA: TGTGCCAGTAGTAGCGGTGGAGGGGGCGGTAGCAATCAGCCCCAGCATTTT

D: -
J: TRBJ2-5
V: TRBV18
size: -
CDR3: CASSPPQGGSQETQYF
DNA: TGTGCCAGCTCACCCCCCCAGGGGGGAAGCCAAGAGACCCAGTACTTC

D: -
J: TRBJ2-7
V: TRBV7-3
size: few
CDR3: CASSPTPTATTTYEQYF
DNA: TGTGCCAGCAGCCCCACCCCGACAGCAACTACAACCTACGAGCAGTACTTC

D: TRBD1
J: TRBJ1-2
V: TRBV30
size: once
CDR3: CAWTRQGINHGYTF
DNA: TGTGCCTGGACCCGACAGGGTATTAACCATGGCTACACCTTC

D: TRBD1
J: TRBJ1-2
V: TRBV27
size: -
CDR3: CASSYLTGRTNYGYTF
DNA: TGTGCCAGCAGTTATCTGACAGGGAGGACTAACTATGGCTACACCTTC

D: -
J: TRBJ1-3
V: TRBV9
size: -
CDR3: CASSTHGAYRDSGNTIYF
DNA: TGTGCCAGCAGCACCCACGGGGCGTACAGGGACTCTGGAAACACCATATATTTT

D: -
J: TRBJ1-2
V: TRBV3-1/TRBV3-2
size: -
CDR3: CASSQQGPYGYTF
DNA: TGTGCCAGCAGCCAACAGGGGCCCTATGGCTACACCTTC

D: -
J: TRBJ2-3
V: TRBV2
size: -
CDR3: CASNPLVGTDTQYF
DNA: TGTGCCAGCAATCCACTAGTTGGCACAGATACGCAGTATTTT

D: -
J: TRBJ1-6
V: TRBV28
size: once
CDR3: CASSDRTSPLHF
DNA: TGTGCCAGCAGTGACAGGACTTCACCCCTCCACTTT

D: -
J: TRBJ1-5
V: TRBV6-2/TRBV6-3
size: -
CDR3: CASSYLNTPVSHLNQPQHF
DNA: TGTGCCAGCAGTTACCTGAATACCCCCGTTAGTCATCTTAATCAGCCCCAGCATTTT

D: TRBD1
J: TRBJ2-1
V: TRBV7-2
size: -
CDR3: CASSWGTGRWNEQFF
DNA: TGTGCCAGCAGCTGGGGGACAGGTAGGTGGAATGAGCAGTTCTTC

D: -
J: TRBJ2-7
V: TRBV27
size: -
CDR3: CASSQTYEQYF
DNA: TGTGCCAGCAGTCAAACCTACGAGCAGTACTTC

D: TRBD1
J: TRBJ2-3
V: TRBV25-1
size: -
CDR3: CASRGDRSSTDTQYF
DNA: TGTGCCAGCAGGGGGGACAGGAGTTCCACAGATACGCAGTATTTT

D: TRBD1
J: TRBJ1-2
V: TRBV6-4
size: once
CDR3: CASSDSEVGQGRGGYTF
DNA: TGTGCCAGCAGTGACTCGGAGGTCGGACAGGGCAGGGGTGGCTACACCTTC

D: -
J: TRBJ2-7
V: TRBV5-1
size: -
CDR3: CASSLVPTSSYEQYF
DNA: TGCGCCAGCAGCTTGGTTCCCACGAGCTCCTACGAGCAGTACTTC

D: TRBD1
J: TRBJ2-7
V: TRBV5-1
size: -
CDR3: CASSLGDRPYEQYF
DNA: TGCGCCAGCAGCTTGGGGGACAGGCCGTACGAGCAGTACTTC

D: TRBD2
J: TRBJ2-1
V: TRBV4-2
size: -
CDR3: CASSQAGTRGEQFF
DNA: TGTGCCAGCAGCCAGGCCGGGACTAGGGGTGAGCAGTTCTTC

D: -
J: TRBJ1-6
V: TRBV21-1
size: -
CDR3: CASSTFEGGNSYNSPLHF
DNA: TGTGCCAGCAGCACCTTCGAAGGAGGGAACTCCTATAATTCACCCCTCCACTTT

D: -
J: TRBJ1-1
V: TRBV28
size: -
CDR3: CASGDRKGLNTEAFF
DNA: TGTGCCAGCGGAGACAGGAAGGGCCTAAACACTGAAGCTTTCTTT

D: TRBD1
J: TRBJ2-7
V: TRBV2
size: once
CDR3: CASSRSETGPYEQYF
DNA: TGTGCCAGCTCCAGATCAGAGACAGGGCCCTACGAGCAGTACTTC

D: TRBD1
J: TRBJ1-2
V: TRBV4-2
size: -
CDR3: CASSQEGQGSPYYGYTF
DNA: TGTGCCAGCAGCCAGGAGGGACAGGGCTCCCCATACTATGGCTACACCTTC

D: TRBD1
J: TRBJ1-1
V: TRBV5-5
size: few
CDR3: CASSPGQGEGNTEAFF
DNA: TGTGCCAGCAGCCCGGGACAGGGAGAGGGGAACACTGAAGCTTTCTTT

D: TRBD1
J: TRBJ1-5
V: TRBV6-2/TRBV6-3
size: -
CDR3: CASSYGTGGNQPQHF
DNA: TGTGCCAGCAGTTACGGGACAGGGGGCAATCAGCCCCAGCATTTT

D: -
J: TRBJ2-2
V: TRBV13
size: -
CDR3: CASSSNTGELFF
DNA: TGTGCCAGCAGTTCAAACACCGGGGAGCTGTTTTTT

D: -
J: TRBJ2-5
V: TRBV5-4
size: -
CDR3: CASSLALETQYF
DNA: TGTGCCAGCAGCTTGGCGTTGGAGACCCAGTACTTC

D: -
J: TRBJ2-5
V: TRBV10-2
size: -
CDR3: CATSRASQNQETQYF
DNA: TGCGCCACCTCCCGGGCTAGCCAGAACCAAGAGACCCAGTACTTC

D: -
J: TRBJ1-1
V: TRBV19
size: few
CDR3: CASTTTGWNTEAFF
DNA: TGTGCCAGTACCACCACAGGGTGGAACACTGAAGCTTTCTTT

D: -
J: TRBJ2-7
V: TRBV6-5
size: -
CDR3: CASSPTRGSYEQYF
DNA: TGTGCCAGCAGTCCGACCCGGGGGAGCTACGAGCAGTACTTC

D: TRBD1
J: TRBJ1-6
V: TRBV27
size: -
CDR3: CATRQGIGNSPLHF
DNA: TGTGCCACCAGACAGGGGATTGGTAATTCACCCCTCCACTTT

D: -
J: TRBJ1-1
V: TRBV9
size: once
CDR3: CASSTRPGTFSNTEAFF
DNA: TGTGCCAGCAGCACCCGTCCCGGGACATTTTCGAACACTGAAGCTTTCTTT

D: -
J: TRBJ1-5
V: TRBV7-2
size: few
CDR3: CASSLIGGKPQHF
DNA: TGTGCCAGCAGCTTAATCGGAGGGAAGCCCCAGCATTTT

D: TRBD1
J: TRBJ1-2
V: TRBV18
size: -
CDR3: CASSRGQVNYGYTF
DNA: TGTGCCAGCTCACGGGGACAGGTTAACTATGGCTACACCTTC

D: -
J: TRBJ2-7
V: TRBV7-2
size: -
CDR3: CASSLARQQGSYEQYF
DNA: TGTGCCAGCAGCTTAGCTAGGCAACAGGGTTCCTACGAGCAGTACTTC

D: -
J: TRBJ1-2
V: TRBV18
size: -
CDR3: CASSPPGEVGGYTF
DNA: TGTGCCAGCTCACCACCGGGGGAGGTCGGAGGCTACACCTTC

D: -
J: TRBJ2-3
V: TRBV27
size: -
CDR3: CASSWNAANTQYF
DNA: TGTGCCAGCAGTTGGAATGCGGCTAATACGCAGTATTTT

D: TRBD2
J: TRBJ2-7
V: TRBV9
size: -
CDR3: CASSVGLAGVYEQYF
DNA: TGTGCCAGCAGCGTAGGGCTAGCGGGGGTCTACGAGCAGTACTTC

D: -
J: TRBJ2-5
V: TRBV25-1
size: -
CDR3: CASSERLGPQETQYF
DNA: TGTGCCAGCAGTGAAAGGCTGGGGCCACAAGAGACCCAGTACTTC

D: TRBD1
J: TRBJ1-1
V: TRBV27
size: few
CDR3: CASSFPGQGVTEAFF
DNA: TGTGCCAGCAGTTTCCCCGGACAGGGAGTCACTGAAGCTTTCTTT

D: -
J: TRBJ1-3
V: TRBV10-3
size: once
CDR3: CAISPLGSGSGNTIYF
DNA: TGTGCCATCAGTCCCCTCGGGTCCGGCTCTGGAAACACCATATATTTT

D: -
J: TRBJ1-6
V: TRBV3-1/TRBV3-2
size: few
CDR3: CASSPRGAPPLHF
DNA: TGTGCCAGCAGCCCTCGGGGGGCTCCACCCCTCCACTTT

D: TRBD2
J: TRBJ2-5
V: TRBV9
size: -
CDR3: CASSGGLGEGQETQYF
DNA: TGTGCCAGCAGCGGAGGTCTTGGGGAGGGGCAAGAGACCCAGTACTTC